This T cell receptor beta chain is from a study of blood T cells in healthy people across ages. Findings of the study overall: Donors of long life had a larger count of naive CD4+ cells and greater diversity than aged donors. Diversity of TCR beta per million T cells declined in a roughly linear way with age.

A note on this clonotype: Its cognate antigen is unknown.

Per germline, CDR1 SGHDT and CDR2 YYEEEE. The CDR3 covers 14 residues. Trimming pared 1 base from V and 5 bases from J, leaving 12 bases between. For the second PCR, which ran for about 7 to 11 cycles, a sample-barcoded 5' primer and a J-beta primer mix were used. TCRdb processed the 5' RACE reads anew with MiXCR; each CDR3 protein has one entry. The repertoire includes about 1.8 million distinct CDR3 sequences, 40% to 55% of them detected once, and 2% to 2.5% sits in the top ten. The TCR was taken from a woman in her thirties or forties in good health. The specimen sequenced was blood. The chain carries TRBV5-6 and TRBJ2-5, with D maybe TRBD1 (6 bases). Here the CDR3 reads CASSLLQGGETQYF. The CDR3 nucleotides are TGTGCCAGCAGCTTGTTACAGGGCGGGGAGACCCAGTACTTC. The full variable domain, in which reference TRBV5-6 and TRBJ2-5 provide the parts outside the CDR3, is DAGVTQSPTHLIKTRGQQVTLRCSPKSGHDTVSWYQQALGQGPQFIFQYYEEEERQRGNFPDRFSGHQFPNYSSELNVNALLLGDSALYLCASSLLQGGETQYFGPGTRLLVL.